The text below deals with one T cell receptor (beta chain). The antigen it binds to is not known. No base-level quality is on record; no much larger clone is a single base apart. The trial excluded patients who had a history of autoimmune disease or who were on systemic immunosuppression. Peripheral blood for TCR sequencing was drawn from every dose cohort at baseline, at cycle 4 day 1 and at cycle 7 day 1. Samples came from an open-label, multicenter, first-in-human phase I dose-escalation trial of ivuxolimab. The trial enrolled adults with locally advanced or metastatic head and neck squamous cell, hepatocellular, melanoma or renal cell carcinoma. Before TCR sequencing, CD4+ and CD8+ T cells were separately sorted from peripheral blood. The sample comes from a study of OX40 agonist ivuxolimab in advanced cancers. Background on the whole study: The costimulatory receptor OX40 (CD134) was targeted by ivuxolimab, a fully human IgG2 agonistic monoclonal antibody. Intravenous ivuxolimab was administered to patients every 2 weeks at six dose levels: 0.01, 0.1, 0.3, 1.5, 3 and 10 mg/kg. Of the roughly 52 dose-escalation patients, hepatocellular carcinoma was present in approximately 20, melanoma in approximately 15, renal cell carcinoma in 9 and head and neck cancer in 9. The dose-escalation cohort was approximately 83% male with a mean age of approximately 60 years, ranging from roughly 23 to 85. Prior anti-PD-1, anti-PD-L1 or anti-CTLA-4 therapy was permitted, and checkpoint inhibitors had been received by around 40% of dose-escalation patients. Three dose-escalation patients achieved partial responses, one with hepatocellular carcinoma and two with cutaneous melanoma. Peripheral TCRbeta sequencing was intended to test whether TCR sequence diversity was altered and clonal T-cell expansion was caused by ivuxolimab. The paper describes the monotherapy dose-escalation part (N of about 55 patients) of the phase I trial of ivuxolimab.

Study-wide findings and limitations: Partial responders in the 0.1-3.0 mg/kg groups had among the lowest normalized peripheral clonal expansion, especially among CD8+ T cells. The antigen specificity of the peripheral T cells that underwent clonal expansion was not determined. At doses of 0.1 to 3.0 mg/kg, clonal expansion of both CD4+ and CD8+ T cells in blood was seen between baseline and week 6. After ivuxolimab, expanded clones were on average more numerous among CD8+ T cells than among CD4+ T cells. Low levels of normalized T-cell clonal expansion were also shown by some nonresponding patients.

The CDR3 runs 14 amino acids, cysteine and phenylalanine included. Just CDR3 DNA is preserved here, 42 bases in frame from base 1. Trimming takes 5 bases off V and 4 bases off J; junction bases not matched to a gene: 7. CDR1 and CDR2 are read off the germline V gene as SGHVS and FNYEAQ. Genomic DNA was isolated from the sorted cells so that the TCRbeta CDR3 region could be sequenced. TCRbeta CDR3 regions were sequenced using the immunoSEQ Assay. TCRdb limited this immuneACCESS table to in-frame rearrangements with V and J called. A share of clones is missing; checked studies link under half to unresolved V genes, and the rest is unexplained. In this sample the table shows some 70,000 clones, about nine tenths of which occur a single time. Less than 3% of the sample is taken by the ten largest.

The sequence joins TRBV7-6 to TRBJ1-2; 7 bases in between match TRBD1. The sequence derives from an adult with an advanced solid tumor such as melanoma, head and neck, liver or kidney cancer. The material sequenced was CD4+ or CD8+ T cells sorted from blood, taken in a trial of the OX40 agonist ivuxolimab. The sequenced DNA: TGTGCCAGCAGCATTTCGGGACAGCTCTATGGCTACACCTTC. This gives the protein CASSISGQLYGYTF. Joined to the reference TRBV7-6 and TRBJ1-2 proteins, this CDR3 gives the full variable domain: GAGVSQSPRYKVTKRGQDVALRCDPISGHVSLYWYRQALGQGPEFLTYFNYEAQQDKSGLPNDRFSAERPEGSISTLTIQRTEQRDSAMYRCASSISGQLYGYTFGSGTRLTVV.